The 18 T cell receptor beta chains below all came from one sample that was sequenced in a study of blood T cell repertoires in COVID-19. Repertoires were generated with immunoSEQ multiplex PCR, while TCRdb's copy carries only in-frame clones and drops some. The data show about 77,000 clones, 80% seen once. Sequenced input: peripheral blood. These receptors originate from a woman in her 70s with acute or convalescent COVID-19.

This clone appeared once. This chain links TRBV6-5 with TRBJ1-1; no firm D call. The germline V and J ends were trimmed by 6 bases and 3 bases, with 14 bases remaining between them. The CDR3 sequence is 14 residues long. In germline, CDR1 is MNHEY, CDR2 SVGAGI. CDR3 sequence reads: CASRLRVAYTEAFF. For the CDR3, the DNA is TGTGCCAGCAGGCTCCGGGTCGCGTACACTGAAGCTTTCTTT.

The CDR3 DNA follows: TGTGCCATCAGTGAGTCGAGCGGGCAAGACACCATATATTTT. Encoded protein: CAISESSGQDTIYF. The J gene is TRBJ1-3, the V gene TRBV10-3; D remains unclear. Trimming stripped 0 bases from V and 8 bases from J, with 11 bases between. Per germline, CDR1 ENHRY and CDR2 SYGVKD. This CDR3 is built from 14 residues.

The chain combines TRBV29-1 with TRBJ2-7; D is unclear. Germline assignment: CDR1 SQVTM and CDR2 ANQGSEA. The CDR3 loop spans 11 amino acids. Trimming stripped 4 bases from V and 4 bases from J, with 8 bases between. The DNA of the CDR3 is TGCAGCGTTGTTCTCCAGTACGAGCAGTACTTC. This encodes CSVVLQYEQYF.

The CDR3 nucleotides read TGTGCCAGCAGCTGGGGACAGGGGACCTACAATGAGCAGTTCTTC. Protein: CASSWGQGTYNEQFF. The genes are TRBV11-3 and TRBJ2-1; 10 bases line up with TRBD1. After removal of 4 bases from V and 2 bases from J, the junction contained 2 bases not matched to a gene. Per the germline V gene, CDR1 is SGHNT and CDR2 is YENEEA. This CDR3 spans 15 amino acids.

This chain connects TRBV10-3 to TRBJ2-7; 7 bases match TRBD1. CDR1 is ENHRY and CDR2 is SYGVKD in the germline V gene. The CDR3 spans 15 residues. With 0 bases clipped from V and 3 bases from J, the junction kept 5 bases outside the gene matches. DNA for the CDR3: TGTGCCATCAGTGAGTCGAGAACAGGGGACTACGAGCAGTACTTC. It is translated as CAISESRTGDYEQYF.

The rearrangement links TRBV5-4 to TRBJ1-1; D possibly corresponds to TRBD1 (5 bases). Germline lookup yields CDR1 SGHNT and CDR2 YYREEE (reference sequence). Deletions cut 3 bases from V and 5 bases from J, with 20 bases between. The CDR3 runs to 16 residues. The CDR3 DNA follows: TGTGCCAGCAGCTCTCCGCCGCTGGGGACTGGTACTGAAGCTTTCTTT. Translated, it gives CASSSPPLGTGTEAFF.

The V gene is TRBV25-1, the J gene TRBJ1-1; D is unclear. The V gene lost 8 bases and the J gene lost 4 bases, with 8 bases spanning the gap. The germline V gene has CDR1 MGHDK and CDR2 SYGVNS. CDR3 length: 11 residues. Here the CDR3 reads CASQRGTEAFF. DNA for the CDR3: TGTGCCAGCCAACGGGGCACTGAAGCTTTCTTT.

The J gene is TRBJ1-6, the V gene TRBV6-2 or TRBV6-3, with no clear D. CDR1 is MNHEY and CDR2 is SVGEGT in the germline V gene. The CDR3 is made up of 15 amino acids. V was clipped by 5 bases and J by 10 bases, with 18 bases between them. CDR3 DNA sequence: TGTGCCAGCAGTACGGTCGGGAAGGGCCTGTCACCCCTCCACTTT. Amino acid sequence: CASSTVGKGLSPLHF.

DNA for the CDR3: TGTGCCAGCAGCCTAAGCACAGGGTCCTACAATGAGCAGTTCTTC. It specifies CASSLSTGSYNEQFF. The V call is TRBV4-2, the J call TRBJ2-1, with D possibly being TRBD1 (6 bases). V gave up 4 bases and J gave up 1 base, with 11 bases separating them. Germline-derived CDR1 and CDR2 are LGHNA and YNFKEQ. CDR3 length: 15 amino acids.

The gene calls are TRBV29-1 and TRBJ1-4, with TRBD1 as a possible D gene (6 bases). The CDR3 is made up of 13 amino acids. The V gene lost 2 bases and the J gene lost 8 bases, with 12 bases spanning the gap. Germline lookup yields CDR1 SQVTM and CDR2 ANQGSEA. CDR3 sequence (DNA): TGCAGCGTTGAATTTGGGGGCATGGAAAAACTGTTTTTT. Protein: CSVEFGGMEKLFF.

The J gene is TRBJ2-2, the V gene TRBV27; the match to TRBD1 covers 10 bases. From germline, CDR1 is MNHEY and CDR2 SMNVEV (reference sequence). V trimming: 6 bases; J trimming: 6 bases; junction bases outside the gene matches: 16. This CDR3 spans 18 amino acids. CDR3 DNA sequence: TGTGCCAGCAGAAGCCTGGGACAGGGGCTTTATAAGGCCGGGGAGCTGTTTTTT. This gives the protein CASRSLGQGLYKAGELFF.

The chain employs TRBV10-3 and TRBJ1-2, with D unclear. The CDR3 is 13 residues long. Per the germline V gene, CDR1 is ENHRY and CDR2 is SYGVKD. Trimming removed 0 bases at V and 4 bases at J, with 6 bases between. CDR3 sequence: CAISESRIYGYTF. For the CDR3, the DNA is TGTGCCATCAGTGAGTCCAGAATCTATGGCTACACCTTC.

This clone was detected once. The chain recombines TRBV7-9 with TRBJ2-1, with a tentative D call TRBD1 (5 bases). The CDR3 loop spans 13 amino acids. Germline V CDR1 and CDR2: SEHNR, FQNEAQ (reference sequence). V lost 4 bases, J lost 5 bases, and 9 bases lay in between. The CDR3 here is CASSSTVNNEQFF. The DNA of the CDR3 is TGTGCCAGCAGCTCGACAGTCAACAATGAGCAGTTCTTC.

The genes are TRBV5-6 and TRBJ1-1; 8 bases line up with TRBD1. In germline, CDR1 is SGHDT, CDR2 YYEEEE. The CDR3 loop spans 13 amino acids. V was pared by 3 bases and J by 12 bases, with 10 bases of the junction left unmatched. This CDR3 is CASSYGKDRVSFF. In nucleotides, the CDR3 is TGTGCCAGCAGCTATGGAAAGGACAGGGTGTCTTTCTTT.

This clone was counted a few times. The chain uses TRBV19 and TRBJ2-7; D possibly corresponds to TRBD1 (5 bases). CDR3 length: 14 amino acids. Germline V gene sequence: CDR1 LNHDA, CDR2 SQIVND (reference sequence). V lost 5 bases, J lost 3 bases, and 14 bases lay in between. In DNA form, the CDR3 reads TGTGCCAGTAGTCGGACAACGGATCACTACGAGCAGTACTTC. Translation: CASSRTTDHYEQYF.

The CDR3 region has the DNA TGCAGCGTTGAAGATCCCGGACAGGGGGTCGTCTACGAGCAGTACTTC. Protein sequence: CSVEDPGQGVVYEQYF. The gene calls are TRBV29-1 and TRBJ2-7, with TRBD1 matching 10 bases. With 0 bases clipped from V and 3 bases from J, the junction kept 8 bases outside the gene matches. The CDR3 runs to 16 residues. CDR1 is SQVTM and CDR2 is ANQGSEA in the germline V gene.

Concerning this clone: This specimen includes other DNA sequences encoding the same CDR3. The chain joins TRBV7-2 to TRBJ1-1; tentatively, D is TRBD1 (5 bases). V dropped 5 bases and J dropped 0 bases, with 13 bases sitting between them. Germline values: CDR1 SGHTA, CDR2 FQGNSA. CDR3 length: 15 residues. For the CDR3, the DNA is TGTGCCAGCAGCCCCCGGCAGGGTCTGAACACTGAAGCTTTCTTT. As protein: CASSPRQGLNTEAFF.

This rearrangement joins TRBV19 to TRBJ1-1; D unresolved. Germline CDR1 LNHDA, CDR2 SQIVND (reference sequence). There are 14 residues in the CDR3. Trimming stripped 3 bases from V and 7 bases from J, with 15 bases between. The CDR3 sequence is CASSMATATFEAFF. In DNA, the CDR3 is TGTGCCAGTAGTATGGCTACAGCTACCTTTGAAGCTTTCTTT.